This TCR beta chain originates from a study of T cell responses to AZD1222 COVID-19 vaccine. The table came from immunoSEQ multiplex PCR; TCRdb's copy has only in-frame clones and leaves some out. The sample comprises 170,000 or so clones, approximately 90% of which are singletons, and about 2.6% rests with the top ten. The V gene's germline CDR1 is SNHLY and CDR2 FYNNEI. The CDR3 is 15 amino acids. The junction had 9 bases not matched to a gene; V was cut back by 6 bases and J by 4 bases. This rearrangement joins TRBV2 to TRBJ2-3, with 8 bases lining up with TRBD1. The sequence was obtained from an adult in good health. The material sequenced was peripheral blood, taken on day 0 of AZD1222 vaccination. CDR3 amino acids: CASSYDRGSADTQYF. The DNA for the CDR3 is TGTGCCAGCAGCTATGACAGGGGATCAGCAGATACGCAGTATTTT.